The 26 T cell receptor beta chains given below trace back to one sample, sequenced in a study of regulatory T cells in long-lasting Graves disease. Construction of TCR beta libraries relied on iRepertoire HTBI primers and on Arm-PCR targeting CDR3 regions. MiXCR was run by TCRdb on the multiplex PCR reads, yielding one entry per CDR3 protein. The sample includes approximately 360,000 distinct CDR3 sequences, approximately 23% of them seen just once. Time point specified: persistent/refractory GD, antithyroid drugs over 5 years with positive TRAb. PBMC RNA was the source of the TCR library. The sequencing here drew on peripheral blood mononuclear cells (PBMCs), taken when the disease was refractory, from a patient treated with antithyroid drugs. These receptors came from a woman aged 40 to 55 with Graves disease.

The J gene is TRBJ1-1, the V gene TRBV5-6, with 8 positions matching TRBD1. This CDR3 has 17 residues. V shed 0 bases and J 2 bases; nucleotides not matched to a gene: 9. Germline V lookup: CDR1 SGHDT, CDR2 YYEEEE. CDR3 nucleotide sequence: TGTGCCAGCAGCTTGGGGGCAGGGGGCGTGAGTAACACTGAAGCTTTCTTT. This sequence encodes CASSLGAGGVSNTEAFF. The full variable domain, rest sourced from reference TRBV5-6 and TRBJ1-1, is DAGVTQSPTHLIKTRGQQVTLRCSPKSGHDTVSWYQQALGQGPQFIFQYYEEEERQRGNFPDRFSGHQFPNYSSELNVNALLLGDSALYLCASSLGAGGVSNTEAFFGQGTRLTVV.

Note on this clonotype: A much larger clone differs from this one at a single base, so this may be a read error. The gene calls are TRBV6-2 or TRBV6-3 and TRBJ1-5, with 10 bases matching TRBD1. The CDR3 has 18 residues. Germline V CDR1 and CDR2: MNHEY, SVGEGT. J was trimmed by 6 bases and V by 5 bases; bases with no gene match: 16. DNA of the CDR3: TGTGCCAGCAGTGGACCCCGACAGGGGGCAGGTCCGGGTCAGCCCCAGCATTTT. As protein: CASSGPRQGAGPGQPQHF.

In its sample, this clonotype was seen many times. V gene TRBV12-3 or TRBV12-4 combines with J gene TRBJ2-5, with 10 positions matching TRBD1. Trimming removed 6 bases from V and 5 bases from J; junction bases left unmatched: 9. The CDR3 runs 15 residues. CDR3 DNA sequence: TGTGCCAGCAGCCAACGGACAGGGGGAGGGGAGACCCAGTACTTC. It yields the protein CASSQRTGGGETQYF.

The sample holds a few counts of this clonotype. V is TRBV27 and J is TRBJ2-5; 13 nucleotides line up with TRBD2. This CDR3 is 17 amino acids long. V lost 4 bases to trimming and J lost 0 bases; unmatched junction nucleotides: 5. The germline gives CDR1 MNHEY, CDR2 SMNVEV (reference sequence). CDR3 bases: TGTGCCAGCAGTTCTCGACTAGCGGGAGGTTACCAAGAGACCCAGTACTTC. Translation gives CASSSRLAGGYQETQYF.

V gene TRBV28 combines with J gene TRBJ1-2, with TRBD1 matching over 7 bases. This CDR3 spans 15 amino acids. The germline gives CDR1 MDHEN, CDR2 SYDVKM. Trimming at V came to 5 bases and at J to 7 bases, leaving 13 bases not matched to a gene. CDR3 coding DNA: TGTGCCAGCAGTCCCAGACAGGGAAAAGTTTTTGGCTACACCTTC. Translating gives CASSPRQGKVFGYTF.

The rearrangement joins TRBV7-3 to TRBJ2-3; D is unresolved. Germline assignment: CDR1 SGHTA and CDR2 FQGTGA. The CDR3 extends over 16 amino acids. V gave up 3 bases and J gave up 0 bases, with 13 bases separating them. The CDR3 here is CASSFRPGLSTDTQYF. In DNA form, the CDR3 reads TGTGCCAGCAGCTTCCGACCCGGGCTAAGCACAGATACGCAGTATTTT.

This clonotype appeared a few times. The gene calls are TRBV20-1 and TRBJ2-1; D may be TRBD1 or TRBD2 (5 bases each). The CDR3 spans 15 residues. CDR1 is DFQATT, CDR2 SNEGSKA, per germline (reference sequence). V was trimmed by 0 bases and J by 8 bases, leaving 17 bases between them. CDR3 amino acids: CSARDGASPRYEQFF. DNA of the CDR3: TGCAGTGCTAGAGATGGGGCTAGCCCCCGTTATGAGCAGTTCTTC.

The chain employs TRBV7-2 and TRBJ1-5; 8 nucleotides line up with TRBD1. Germline V gene data show CDR1 as SGHTA and CDR2 as FQGNSA. J gave up 4 bases and V 5 bases, and 13 bases lay outside the gene matches. The CDR3 is 17 residues long. The DNA for the CDR3 is TGTGCCAGCAGCCCGGACAGGGTCGGGGTCGGGAATCAGCCCCAGCATTTT. This translates into CASSPDRVGVGNQPQHF. The whole variable domain, filled in from reference TRBV7-2 and TRBJ1-5, reads GAGVSQSPSNKVTEKGKDVELRCDPISGHTALYWYRQSLGQGLEFLIYFQGNSAPDKSGLPSDRFSAERTGGSVSTLTIQRTQQEDSAVYLCASSPDRVGVGNQPQHFGDGTRLSIL.

This clonotype was seen repeatedly, ten times or more. J is TRBJ1-5 and V is TRBV28, with 7 bases that match TRBD1. CDR3 length: 14 residues. Unmatched junction bases numbered 5, after V lost 6 bases and J lost 3 bases. Per germline, CDR1 MDHEN and CDR2 SYDVKM. CDR3: CASRATGPNQPQHF. The CDR3 nucleotides read TGTGCCAGCAGAGCGACAGGGCCCAATCAGCCCCAGCATTTT.

This clonotype was counted at least ten times. CDR3 sequence: CSVVLPGTVYEQYF. Here the CDR3 DNA reads TGCAGCGTAGTGCTGCCCGGGACAGTATACGAGCAGTACTTC. The V and J genes are TRBV29-1 and TRBJ2-7; 7 bases match TRBD1. This CDR3 contains 14 residues. With V trimmed by 6 bases and J by 4 bases, 12 bases remained unmatched. CDR1 is SQVTM, CDR2 ANQGSEA, per germline.

This clonotype was found many times. The genes are TRBV28 and TRBJ1-4; D gene uncertain. Per germline, CDR1 MDHEN and CDR2 SYDVKM. Deletions cut 6 bases from V and 3 bases from J, with 14 bases between. The CDR3 is 15 residues long. For the CDR3, the DNA is TGTGCCAGCAGCCTTAGACGTTTGGCTAATGAAAAACTGTTTTTT. Protein: CASSLRRLANEKLFF.

As for this clonotype: This could be a read error, since a much larger clone is one nucleotide away. No conserved phenylalanine or tryptophan ends this CDR3, so it is likely a read error. This chain links TRBV7-9 with TRBJ2-5; 9 nucleotides align to TRBD1. In germline, CDR1 is SEHNR, CDR2 FQNEAQ (reference sequence). This CDR3 is 17 amino acids long. V was pared by 5 bases and J by 3 bases, with 13 bases of the junction left unmatched. Here the CDR3 DNA reads TGTGCCAGCAGCCCCGGGCTAGGAGGGGACAGGGAAGAGACCCAGTACGTC. Its translation is CASSPGLGGDREETQYV.

The genes are TRBV7-9 and TRBJ1-1, with D possibly matching TRBD1 (5 bases). Between the trimmed V and J ends, which lost 5 bases and 4 bases, there was a span of 17 bases. Germline V gene sequence: CDR1 SEHNR, CDR2 FQNEAQ (reference sequence). The CDR3 runs 15 residues. CDR3: CASSPLRTGATEAFF. DNA for the CDR3: TGTGCCAGCAGCCCACTCCGAACTGGGGCCACTGAAGCTTTCTTT. Full variable domain (outside the CDR3, taken from reference TRBV7-9 and TRBJ1-1): DTGVSQNPRHKITKRGQNVTFRCDPISEHNRLYWYRQTLGQGPEFLTYFQNEAQLEKSRLLSDRFSAERPKGSFSTLEIQRTEQGDSAMYLCASSPLRTGATEAFFGQGTRLTVV.

Notes on this clonotype: A much bigger clone sits one base away, suggesting this may be a read error. CDR3 sequence reads: CAGSSGLAGGSSYEQYF. As DNA, the CDR3 is TGTGCCGGCAGTTCAGGACTAGCGGGAGGTTCGAGTTACGAGCAGTACTTC. This sequence joins TRBV28 and TRBJ2-7, with 14 bases fitting TRBD2. Germline V CDR1 and CDR2: MDHEN, SYDVKM. The CDR3 extends over 17 amino acids.

This clonotype turned up a few times. V is TRBV20-1 and J is TRBJ2-7; TRBD2 aligns across 9 bases. The V gene's germline CDR1 is DFQATT and CDR2 SNEGSKA (reference sequence). The CDR3 runs 15 residues. Germline trimming cut 0 bases from V and 7 bases from J; bases unmatched to any gene: 10. CDR3 nucleotides: TGCAGTGCTAGAGATCGTTTTAGCGGGAGTAAAGAGCAGTACTTC. The encoded protein is CSARDRFSGSKEQYF.

This clonotype occurred many times. The rearrangement links TRBV28 to TRBJ2-7; D may be TRBD1 or TRBD2 (5 bases each). The germline V gene encodes CDR1 MDHEN and CDR2 SYDVKM. This CDR3 spans 15 amino acids. Trimming left V 7 bases short and J 2 bases short, with 18 bases between. The CDR3 DNA sequence: TGTGCCAGCATTACGGGGCCCACTGGGGCCTACGAGCAGTACTTC. This gives the protein CASITGPTGAYEQYF.

This clonotype was found a few times. The genes are TRBV28 and TRBJ1-5; the D gene is possibly TRBD1 (5 bases). The germline CDR1 and CDR2 sequences are MDHEN and SYDVKM. Trimming stripped 7 bases from V and 7 bases from J, with 17 bases between. The CDR3 contains 14 residues. The chain's CDR3 is CASTTRRGDQPQHF. CDR3 in DNA: TGTGCCAGCACCACGAGAAGGGGCGACCAGCCCCAGCATTTT. The whole variable domain, remainder taken from reference TRBV28 and TRBJ1-5, is DVKVTQSSRYLVKRTGEKVFLECVQDMDHENMFWYRQDPGLGLRLIYFSYDVKMKEKGDIPEGYSVSREKKERFSLILESASTNQTSMYLCASTTRRGDQPQHFGDGTRLSIL.

This clonotype appeared many times. The chain is built from TRBV27 and TRBJ1-6, with 7 nucleotides matching TRBD1. V shed 3 bases and J 11 bases; nucleotides not matched to a gene: 4. CDR1 MNHEY and CDR2 SMNVEV come from the germline V gene (reference sequence). This CDR3 region has 13 residues. The CDR3 sequence is CASSFLTGPPLHF. Written as DNA, the CDR3 is TGTGCCAGCAGTTTTCTGACAGGGCCACCCCTCCACTTT.

This clonotype was observed a handful of times. V usage is TRBV5-1 and J usage is TRBJ1-2; TRBD1 matches 10 bases. The length of the CDR3 is 15 residues. V was clipped by 3 bases and J by 4 bases; unmatched bases: 6. In germline, CDR1 is SGHRS, CDR2 YFSETQ. In nucleotides, the CDR3 is TGCGCCAGCAGCTCTGGGACAGGGGTCTCCTATGGCTACACCTTC. Translating it yields CASSSGTGVSYGYTF.

The count of this clonotype is one. The chain carries TRBV5-4 and TRBJ2-7; TRBD2 agrees at 8 bases. Germline loops: CDR1 SGHNT, CDR2 YYREEE (reference sequence). Trimming took 4 bases from V and 2 from J; bases not matched to a gene: 8. The CDR3 is made up of 15 amino acids. The CDR3 DNA sequence: TGTGCCAGCAGCCAGGGACTAGTGAACCCCTACGAGCAGTACTTC. Its translation: CASSQGLVNPYEQYF. Full variable domain (outside the CDR3, taken from reference TRBV5-4 and TRBJ2-7): ETGVTQSPTHLIKTRGQQVTLRCSSQSGHNTVSWYQQALGQGPQFIFQYYREEENGRGNFPPRFSGLQFPNYSSELNVNALELDDSALYLCASSQGLVNPYEQYFGPGTRLTVT.

A word on this clonotype: This may be a read error, as it is one base from a much larger clone. The missing conserved phenylalanine or tryptophan at the end of this CDR3 makes a read error likely. The rearrangement links TRBV6-1 to TRBJ2-6; unclear D gene. Germline V gene lookup returns CDR1 MNHNS and CDR2 SASEGT. The V end was cut by 7 bases, the J end by 0 bases, with 7 bases between. This CDR3 is 14 amino acids long. The CDR3 DNA sequence: TGTGCCAGCACTTCCCCCTCTGGGGCCAACGTCCTGACTTAC. As protein: CASTSPSGANVLTY.

This clonotype occurred many times. The V and J genes are TRBV29-1 and TRBJ1-4, with a possible D match to TRBD1 (6 bases). The CDR3 extends over 13 amino acids. V was trimmed by 6 bases and J by 3 bases, leaving 11 bases between them. Germline CDR1 and CDR2: SQVTM and ANQGSEA. The DNA of the CDR3 is TGCAGCGTGTACAGGGTCGCTAATGAAAAACTGTTTTTT. Encoded protein: CSVYRVANEKLFF.

This clonotype was seen ten or more times. The chain has TRBV11-2 and TRBJ1-2; the D gene is possibly TRBD1 (6 bases). The CDR3 is made up of 15 amino acids. Germline CDR1 and CDR2: SGHAT and FQNNGV. Trimming pared 0 bases from V and 4 bases from J, leaving 12 bases between. CDR3 bases: TGTGCCAGCAGCTTAGATCGGTCGGACAGCTATGGCTACACCTTC. This sequence encodes CASSLDRSDSYGYTF.

The CDR3 loop reads CASTGTDNTGELFF. The DNA of the CDR3 is TGTGCCAGCACCGGGACAGACAACACCGGGGAGCTGTTTTTT. This rearrangement joins TRBV18 to TRBJ2-2; 7 bases agree with TRBD1. CDR3 length: 14 amino acids. V shed 8 bases and J 2 bases; nucleotides not matched to a gene: 5. Germline V gene sequence: CDR1 KGHSH, CDR2 LQKENI.

This clonotype was recorded many times. The chain recombines TRBV28 with TRBJ2-7, with D maybe TRBD2 (6 bases). The CDR3 consists of 14 residues. V lost 4 bases and J lost 7, with 17 bases in between. Germline CDR1 MDHEN, CDR2 SYDVKM. The DNA for the CDR3 is TGTGCCAGCAGTTCCACCGGCGGGACGGGGGAGCAGTACTTC. This sequence encodes CASSSTGGTGEQYF.

The chain recombines TRBV12-3 or TRBV12-4 with TRBJ2-2; D uncertain. The CDR3 consists of 15 residues. Trimming stripped 9 bases from V and 3 bases from J, with 17 bases between. The DNA for the CDR3 is TGTGCCAGTAGAACCACCACGGCATACACCGGGGAGCTGTTTTTT. Its translation is CASRTTTAYTGELFF.